This entry lists 17 T cell receptor beta chains sequenced from one sample in a study of regulatory T cells in long-lasting Graves disease. Arm-PCR with iRepertoire HTBI primers amplified the CDR3 regions for these TCR beta libraries. Each CDR3 protein is one row after TCRdb ran MiXCR on the multiplex PCR reads. Of 300,000 to 400,000 distinct CDR3 sequences in the sample, roughly a fifth are singletons; the top ten hold over 25%. Stated time point: persistent/refractory GD, antithyroid drugs over 5 years with positive TRAb. Researchers made the TCR library from RNA that was extracted from PBMCs. The specimen comprised peripheral blood mononuclear cells (PBMCs), sampled when the disease was refractory, from a patient treated with antithyroid drugs. The source of these receptors is a female donor with Graves disease.

In this sample, this clonotype turned up many times. This chain joins TRBV6-1 and TRBJ2-7; 9 nucleotides line up with TRBD1. CDR3 length: 14 residues. V shed 7 bases, J shed 6 bases, and the junction held 10 bases outside the gene matches. CDR1 MNHNS and CDR2 SASEGT come from the germline V gene. The CDR3 DNA reads TGTGCCAGCATTTCGGACAGGGGAATCGGCGAGCAGTACTTC. Its protein product is CASISDRGIGEQYF.

This clonotype was seen ten or more times. The chain has TRBV7-3 and TRBJ2-5; 8 bases are shared with TRBD1. The germline CDR1 and CDR2 sequences are SGHTA and FQGTGA. V lost 5 bases to trimming and J lost 4 bases; unmatched junction nucleotides: 12. The CDR3 loop spans 16 amino acids. CDR3 DNA: TGTGCCAGCAGCCCACCGGACAGGGAATGGGGAGAGACCCAGTACTTC. This codes for CASSPPDREWGETQYF.

In this sample, this clonotype turned up many times. J is TRBJ1-5 and V is TRBV12-3 or TRBV12-4, with a weak D call TRBD1 (6 bases). Trimming cost V 6 bases and J 7 bases, with 13 bases left between them. The CDR3 sequence is 13 residues long. CDR3 region: CASSRGGGQPQHF. The CDR3 DNA reads as TGTGCCAGCAGCCGAGGGGGGGGACAGCCCCAGCATTTT.

This clonotype came up many times. The chain recombines TRBV12-3 or TRBV12-4 with TRBJ2-7, with D possibly TRBD1 on 6 matching bases. Trimming pared 6 bases from V and 3 bases from J, leaving 9 bases between. The CDR3 covers 12 residues. CDR3 sequence: CASSYRVYEQYF. CDR3 DNA sequence: TGTGCCAGCAGCTACAGGGTCTACGAGCAGTACTTC.

This clonotype was seen ten or more times. The chain combines TRBV5-1 with TRBJ1-3; tentative D call: TRBD1 (5 bases). In germline, CDR1 is SGHRS, CDR2 YFSETQ. The CDR3 is 14 residues long. V was cut by 0 bases and J by 3 bases, with 7 bases left in between. The CDR3 protein is CASSLAGYGNTIYF. The CDR3 nucleotides are TGCGCCAGCAGCTTGGCAGGGTATGGAAACACCATATATTTT.

Comment on this clonotype: A much larger clone is a single base away; this may be a read error. This chain connects TRBV6-9 to TRBJ1-2; 7 bases line up with TRBD1. This CDR3 is built from 15 residues. Germline CDR1 is MNHGY and CDR2 is SVAAGI. CDR3 nucleotide sequence: TGTGCCGGCAGTTACAACAGGGGTATGAAGGGAGGCTACACCTTC. Translation: CAGSYNRGMKGGYTF.

The chain joins TRBV12-3 or TRBV12-4 to TRBJ1-4; a weak D match, TRBD1 (6 bases). V lost 3 bases, J lost 8 bases, and 25 bases lay in between. This CDR3 comprises 18 residues. The CDR3: CASSFGGPHRGFLEKLFF. The CDR3 region has the DNA TGTGCCAGCAGTTTCGGGGGCCCTCATAGGGGATTTCTAGAAAAACTGTTTTTT.

This clonotype has ten or more counts. The chain employs TRBV3-1 and TRBJ2-7; the match to TRBD2 covers 14 bases. Per the germline V gene, CDR1 is LGHDT and CDR2 is YNNKEL (reference sequence). After removal of 3 bases from V and 2 bases from J, the junction contained 6 bases not matched to a gene. The CDR3 is 17 amino acids. For the CDR3, the DNA is TGTGCCAGCAGCCACATACCGGGACTAGCGGGGGCCTACGAGCAGTACTTC. This gives the protein CASSHIPGLAGAYEQYF.

A note on this clonotype: Sequence at one end of the junction differs from germline and may be a read error. V and J are TRBV12-3 or TRBV12-4 and TRBJ2-7; the D is unclear. The CDR3 has 12 amino acids. The CDR3 protein is CASSLTIYERYF. The CDR3 region has the DNA TGTGCCAGCAGTTTAACCATTTACGAGCGGTACTTC.

On this clonotype: It differs at one base from a far larger clone, so likely a read error. The CDR3 DNA is TGTGCCAGCAGTCTGTCGTCCGGGAGCCCCTACGAGCAGTACTTC. This sequence encodes CASSLSSGSPYEQYF. V usage is TRBV7-2 and J usage is TRBJ2-7, with D possibly being TRBD2 (6 bases). Germline V gives CDR1 SGHTA, CDR2 FQGNSA. The V end lost 6 bases, the J end lost 2 bases, and 17 bases lay between the germline ends. The CDR3 sequence is 15 residues long.

The table lists this clonotype with a few counts. This rearrangement joins TRBV6-2 or TRBV6-3 to TRBJ1-5; perhaps TRBD1 as D (6 bases). Germline assignment: CDR1 MNHEY and CDR2 SVGEGT. V shed 5 bases and J shed 1 base, with 15 bases lying between them. The CDR3 spans 16 residues. The CDR3, as DNA: TGTGCCAGCAGTCACGGGGGGGCCGGGAGCAATCAGCCCCAGCATTTT. Amino acid sequence: CASSHGGAGSNQPQHF.

The gene calls are TRBV28 and TRBJ1-1; 9 bases fit TRBD1. The V gene's germline CDR1 is MDHEN and CDR2 SYDVKM. The length of the CDR3 is 15 residues. With V trimmed by 8 bases and J by 4 bases, 11 bases remained unmatched. The CDR3, as DNA: TGTGCCAGCCTCGGGACAGGGAAGTTTGTCACTGAAGCTTTCTTT. This encodes CASLGTGKFVTEAFF.

The chain recombines TRBV6-2 or TRBV6-3 with TRBJ2-7; D not certain. CDR3 length: 13 residues. CDR1 and CDR2 from the germline V gene are MNHEY and SVGEGT. Trimming cost V 7 bases and J 0 bases, with 10 bases left between them. The CDR3 reads CASNGRYSYEQYF. The CDR3 DNA reads TGTGCCAGCAACGGACGTTACTCCTACGAGCAGTACTTC.

There are many counts of this clonotype. V usage is TRBV6-1 and J usage is TRBJ2-7, with D hard to call. CDR3 size: 16 residues. The germline CDR1 and CDR2 sequences are MNHNS and SASEGT. Trimming took 1 base from V and 6 from J, leaving 19 bases between them. This CDR3 reads CASSEGGYPSKAEQYF. DNA for the CDR3: TGTGCCAGCAGTGAAGGTGGGTACCCCTCTAAAGCCGAGCAGTACTTC.

This clonotype was seen a handful of times. This chain joins TRBV7-9 and TRBJ2-7; possibly TRBD1 or TRBD2 for D (6 bases each). This CDR3 region has 16 residues. Per the germline V gene, CDR1 is SEHNR and CDR2 is FQNEAQ (reference sequence). Deletions cut 5 bases from V and 5 bases from J, with 22 bases between. The CDR3 coding sequence is TGTGCCAGCAGCCCTCTACAGGGACTCTTTGTCCACGAGCAGTACTTC. Translation gives CASSPLQGLFVHEQYF.

The chain couples TRBV4-1 to TRBJ2-5; possibly TRBD1 or TRBD2 for D (5 bases each). Germline lookup yields CDR1 MGHRA and CDR2 YSYEKL. The CDR3 is made up of 17 amino acids. V was shortened by 1 base and J by 5 bases, with 20 bases between the two germline ends. CDR3 bases: TGCGCCAGCAGCCAAGTTCCCCGGGACCGAGATTCGGAGACCCAGTACTTC. This codes for CASSQVPRDRDSETQYF.

This clonotype was observed many times. The chain uses TRBV12-3 or TRBV12-4 and TRBJ2-4; 7 nucleotides align to TRBD2. V dropped 1 base and J dropped 6; count of bases not matched to a gene: 3. The length of the CDR3 is 14 residues. For the CDR3, the DNA is TGTGCCAGCAGTTTAGGGGGGGGGGGAAACATTCAGTACTTC. Translation gives CASSLGGGGNIQYF.